Sequencing of this T cell receptor (beta chain) was carried out in a study of T cell responses to AZD1222 COVID-19 vaccine (dated by TCRdb to about 2021). With regard to the full study: AZD1222 recipients given second doses at about 4 weeks or at about 12 weeks were pooled, since spike-specific TCR depth and breadth were not found to differ between the two schedules. A total of 230 to 250 trial participants underwent TCR sequencing, of whom approximately 200 had received two doses of AZD1222 and around 26 had received two doses of the MenACWY control vaccine. Trial participants were enrolled into age subgroups of 18-55, 56-69 and 70-plus years, which contained about 150, 28 and 57 TCR-sequenced participants, respectively. Beyond this particular receptor, the publication reports: The vaccine-associated CD4 TCRs covered the entire spike protein, and the dominant responses fell in regions 160-218 and 743-854. In the small 56-69-year group, the increase in depth fell short of significance, most likely because of low power. Because no day 14 peak-response samples were available, the repertoires could be characterized only after the peak T cell response. Conclusions about previously exposed vaccinees are limited, since just six AZD1222 recipients were seropositive for SARS-CoV-2 at baseline. A significant rise in spike-specific TCR breadth and depth was observed after two AZD1222 doses relative to day 0 and relative to MenACWY recipients. Participants were mostly white British and included more females than males, and it was suggested by the authors that clonal diversity may have been underestimated. Reportedly, almost half of the unique spike-specific TCRs recognized epitopes lying outside the regions that are mutated in the B.1.351 and B.1.1.7 variants.

This specimen's time point label, per the study, means: baseline before first vaccination. Vaccinee samples came from UK trials COV001 and COV002, including a single-blind randomized controlled phase 2/3 trial of AZD1222 (ChAdOx1 nCoV-19) in healthy adults. For TCRbeta chain sequencing, PBMC samples were collected from trial participants at day 0 and at day 28 after the second dose. According to the germline V gene (reference sequence), CDR1 reads MNHEY and CDR2 reads SMNVEV. Trimming takes 6 bases off V and 8 bases off J; junction bases not matched to a gene: 10. The CDR3 measures 14 amino acids from cysteine to phenylalanine. Only CDR3 DNA remains: 42 bases, in frame from the first base. About this clone itself: Its antigen has not been determined. It has no much larger one-base neighbor in the sample; base qualities were not kept.

The CDR3 regions of human TCRbeta chains were subjected to immunosequencing. The study's processing was this. TCRs in the repertoires were matched against a reference library of SARS-CoV-2-specific TCRs that had been generated with the MIRA antigen-specificity platform. Breadth was defined as the fraction of unique TCRs that were SARS-CoV-2-associated. Depth was defined as the fraction of total T cells that were SARS-CoV-2-associated. Using the MIRA data, each spike-specific TCR was assigned both to the spike region to which the TCR was reactive and to a CD4 or CD8 class. Log10-transformed breadth and depth values were compared by one-way ANOVA with Sidak's multiple comparisons tests. Imported from immuneACCESS, the table was reduced by TCRdb to in-frame sequences with V and J called. These copies leave out some clones; in studies compared against another copy, an unresolved V gene accounts for under half, and the cause of the remainder is not known. V and J calls plus clone size are reproduced from that table; the DNA served to infer D and trimming. The sample has about 120,000 clones on record, about 90% of them singletons. The ten most abundant clones make up around 1.7% of the sample.

The V and J segments used are TRBV27 and TRBJ1-2; 9 of the junction bases match TRBD1. The specimen was peripheral blood, collected on day 0 of AZD1222 vaccination. This TCR was sampled from an adult in good health. The CDR3 reads as follows: CASRLTGGDIGYTF. The nucleotide sequence reads TGTGCCAGCAGGTTGACAGGGGGTGATATAGGCTACACCTTC.